A selection of T cell receptor beta chains follows, all from one sample in a study of a mutant IDH1 vaccine in newly diagnosed glioma. The method was immunoSEQ multiplex PCR; TCRdb's version includes in-frame clones alone and lacks a portion of them. Of some 61,000 clones in the sample, 65% to 90% are singletons; the top ten hold approximately 2.6%. The starting material was PBMCs, obtained from a glioma patient treated with radiotherapy, temozolomide or both. The receptors here all came from a man aged 25-40 years with glioma. Both conserved end residues are part of each CDR3. A D gene is named only where the DNA matches it firmly. Size values are once, few and many counts, or a class for expanded clones, and some rows have none.

>.|TRBJ2-2|TRBV28|.
TGTGCCAGCCGACGGGACATACCTACCGGGGAGCTGTTTTTT
CASRRDIPTGELFF
>.|TRBJ2-5|TRBV7-2|TRBD1
TGTGCCAGCAGCTTAGCCGGGACAGGGGAAGAGACCCAGTACTTC
CASSLAGTGEETQYF
>once|TRBJ1-6|TRBV4-1|.
TGCGCCAGCAGCCAATTTTGGGGTAATTCACCCCTCCACTTT
CASSQFWGNSPLHF
>.|TRBJ1-3|TRBV28|TRBD1
TGTGCCAGCCGACAGGGGGCCTCTGGAAACACCATATATTTT
CASRQGASGNTIYF
>.|TRBJ2-1|TRBV18|.
TGTGCCAGCTCACCTTCCGTCGCCATTGAGCAGTTCTTC
CASSPSVAIEQFF
>.|TRBJ2-7|TRBV18|TRBD2
TGTGCCAGCTCAACACGGGGGGGGCTAGCCGAAAGCTCCTACGAGCAGTACTTC
CASSTRGGLAESSYEQYF
>.|TRBJ2-7|TRBV11-1|TRBD2
TGTGCCAGCAGCTTAGGGACTAGCGGGAGGGCCGAGCAGTACTTC
CASSLGTSGRAEQYF
>.|TRBJ2-2|TRBV19|.
TGTGCCAGTAGCATCACGTACGCCGGGGAGCTGTTTTTT
CASSITYAGELFF
>.|TRBJ2-2|TRBV9|TRBD2
TGTGCCAGCAGCGCCCGCCGGGAGCGGGGGGGCGTGTTCGGGGAGCTGTTTTTT
CASSARRERGGVFGELFF
>.|TRBJ2-7|TRBV7-9|.
TGTGCCAGCAGCTTAACATCGGGCCATTACGAGCAGTACTTC
CASSLTSGHYEQYF
>once|TRBJ2-3|TRBV5-6|.
TGTGCCAGCAGCTTGAAGTCGGACGATACGCAGTATTTT
CASSLKSDDTQYF
>.|TRBJ1-1|TRBV29-1|.
TGCAGCGTCCGAGACGGAACTTGGGGGAACACTGAAGCTTTCTTT
CSVRDGTWGNTEAFF
>.|TRBJ2-1|TRBV14|TRBD2
TGTGCCAGCAGCCAAGCCCGACTAGCGGGGGGGCCGGGGTCAAATGAGCAGTTCTTC
CASSQARLAGGPGSNEQFF
>.|TRBJ1-2|TRBV28|.
TGTGCCAGCAGGATCGAGGTGACAAGTGGCTACACCTTC
CASRIEVTSGYTF
>once|TRBJ1-2|TRBV7-9|TRBD1
TGTGCCAGCAGCACAAGGGACAGGGGGCGCAGCTATGGCTACACCTTC
CASSTRDRGRSYGYTF
>.|TRBJ2-7|TRBV7-6|TRBD2
TGTGCCAGCAGCTTAGTAGCGGGGGTCTACGAGCAGTACTTC
CASSLVAGVYEQYF
>.|TRBJ1-2|TRBV19|.
TGTGCCAGTAGTATTCCTGGGGGTGGCTACACCTTC
CASSIPGGGYTF
>.|TRBJ1-6|TRBV5-5|.
TGTGCCAGCAGCTTGTTTTCGTTACGGGACACCTATTCACCCCTCCACTTT
CASSLFSLRDTYSPLHF
>.|TRBJ1-6|TRBV19|TRBD1
TGTGCCAGTAGTGACCGGGACAGGGGTAATTCACCCCTCCACTTT
CASSDRDRGNSPLHF
>.|TRBJ2-1|TRBV6-5|.
TGTGCCAGCAGCCGGCCCTACAATGAGCAGTTCTTC
CASSRPYNEQFF
>few|TRBJ1-2|TRBV29-1|.
TGCAGCGTTTCAAGCACAGAGTTTAACTATGGCTACACCTTC
CSVSSTEFNYGYTF
>.|TRBJ1-1|TRBV6-5|TRBD1
TGTGCCAGCAGTTACTCCACAGGGGGTGCTGAAGCTTTCTTT
CASSYSTGGAEAFF
>.|TRBJ2-7|TRBV5-6|.
TGTGCCAGCAGCCTGGGGTACGAGCAGTACTTC
CASSLGYEQYF
>few|TRBJ2-7|TRBV5-1|TRBD1
TGCGCCAGCAGCAAGGGGACAGGGGGCTCCTACGAGCAGTACTTC
CASSKGTGGSYEQYF
>.|TRBJ1-2|TRBV5-4|TRBD1
TGTGCCAGCAGCCCTTCTGCGGGACAGGGACGCTTCTACACCTTC
CASSPSAGQGRFYTF
>.|TRBJ1-3|TRBV28|TRBD1
TGTGCCAGCAGCCCCCGACAGGGGGCTTATGGAAACACCATATATTTT
CASSPRQGAYGNTIYF
>few|TRBJ2-5|TRBV6-5|.
TGTGCCAGCAGTTACATTCGGAAAGAGACCCAGTACTTC
CASSYIRKETQYF
>.|TRBJ2-3|TRBV5-6|.
TGTGCCAGCAGCTTGGCAGGGAGTCCCCCGCGGAATACGCAGTATTTT
CASSLAGSPPRNTQYF
>.|TRBJ1-1|TRBV5-1|.
TGCGCCAGCAGCTTGGCCCCGACGGAGAACACTGAAGCTTTCTTT
CASSLAPTENTEAFF
>once|TRBJ1-3|TRBV7-9|TRBD1
TGTGCCAAAACTACAGGGGGCCGCTCTGGAAACACCATATATTTT
CAKTTGGRSGNTIYF
>.|TRBJ2-7|TRBV5-1|.
TGCGCCAGCAGCTTGCTGGACGTCTCCTACGAGCAGTACTTC
CASSLLDVSYEQYF
>.|TRBJ2-5|TRBV4-1|TRBD2
TGCGCCAGCAGCCAAGAGCGTGCGGGACTAGCGATACGCAGGGAGACCCAGTACTTC
CASSQERAGLAIRRETQYF
>.|TRBJ1-1|TRBV6-1|.
TGTGCCAGCAGTGAAGCACCGCGGGCGTCTGAAGCTTTCTTT
CASSEAPRASEAFF
>.|TRBJ1-1|TRBV6-6|.
TGTGCCAGCAGTTTTCGTAGTGACACTGAAGCTTTCTTT
CASSFRSDTEAFF
>.|TRBJ2-7|TRBV7-9|TRBD2
TGTGCCAGCAGCCCGAGGGGACTAATCTACGAGCAGTACTTC
CASSPRGLIYEQYF